These 20 T cell receptor beta chains came from one sample sequenced in a study of blood T cell repertoires in COVID-19. Here immunoSEQ multiplex PCR was the method, and the copy in TCRdb shows in-frame clones only, minus some. The sample shows 400,000 or so clones, around 89% of them seen only once. Sequenced sample: peripheral blood. The receptor set was obtained from a middle-aged woman with COVID-19, enrolled during active disease.

In its sample, this clone was seen once. This rearrangement joins TRBV2 to TRBJ2-1, with D possibly matching TRBD2 (7 bases). CDR1 is SNHLY, CDR2 FYNNEI, per germline. V dropped 4 bases and J dropped 7 bases, with 11 bases sitting between them. CDR3 size: 13 residues. Written as DNA, the CDR3 is TGTGCCAGCAGTGCGGGGGGCCATAATGAGCAGTTCTTC. It specifies CASSAGGHNEQFF.

J is TRBJ2-7 and V is TRBV9; the D gene is possibly TRBD2 (5 bases). Trimming took 3 bases from V and 9 from J, leaving 16 bases between them. Germline assignment: CDR1 SGDLS and CDR2 YYNGEE. CDR3 size: 13 residues. Written as DNA, the CDR3 is TGTGCCAGCAGCGCCCCCCCGGGAAGTCGGCAGTACTTC. It translates to CASSAPPGSRQYF. The entire variable domain, with the rest obtained from reference TRBV9 and TRBJ2-7, is as follows: DSGVTQTPKHLITATGQRVTLRCSPRSGDLSVYWYQQSLDQGLQFLIQYYNGEERAKGNILERFSAQQFPDLHSELNLSSLELGDSALYFCASSAPPGSRQYFGPGTRLTVT.

This sequence joins TRBV2 and TRBJ2-5, with 14 bases fitting TRBD2. CDR1 and CDR2 from the germline V gene are SNHLY and FYNNEI. This CDR3 has 16 residues. V shed 7 bases and J 1 base; nucleotides not matched to a gene: 5. The CDR3 DNA is TGTGCCAGCACCGGGACTAGCGGGGGCATCCAAGAGACCCAGTACTTC. This codes for CASTGTSGGIQETQYF.

This clone is a singleton in its sample. The V and J genes are TRBV5-1 and TRBJ2-1; the D is unclear. There are 11 residues in the CDR3. V was cut by 2 bases and J by 10 bases, with 7 bases left in between. CDR1 and CDR2 from the germline V gene are SGHRS and YFSETQ. In DNA form, the CDR3 reads TGCGCCAGCAGCTTCGGAGACGAGCAGTTCTTC. Translation gives CASSFGDEQFF.

The V gene is TRBV5-1, the J gene TRBJ1-1; tentative D call: TRBD1 (6 bases). CDR1 is SGHRS, CDR2 YFSETQ, per germline. The CDR3 runs to 15 residues. V lost 0 bases and J 0 bases, leaving 9 bases between the germline ends. CDR3 sequence (DNA): TGCGCCAGCAGCTTGGCTACAGGGTTGAACACTGAAGCTTTCTTT. It specifies CASSLATGLNTEAFF.

The chain joins TRBV4-3 to TRBJ2-7; a possible D gene is TRBD2 (7 bases). CDR1 is LGHNA and CDR2 is YSLEER in the germline V gene. V lost 0 bases and J lost 6, with 24 bases in between. This CDR3 has 18 residues. This chain's CDR3 is CASSQDREGGPMTFEQYF. CDR3 nucleotide sequence: TGCGCCAGCAGCCAAGATCGTGAGGGGGGGCCGATGACGTTCGAGCAGTACTTC.

The chain employs TRBV28 and TRBJ2-1; 9 bases line up with TRBD1. The CDR3 is made up of 15 amino acids. After removal of 2 bases from V and 7 bases from J, the junction contained 6 bases not matched to a gene. Germline CDR1 is MDHEN and CDR2 is SYDVKM. The CDR3 region has the DNA TGTGCCAGCAGTTTAGGGGACAGGGTAAAGAATGAGCAGTTCTTC. Translated: CASSLGDRVKNEQFF.

The chain carries TRBV24-1 and TRBJ2-5, with D perhaps matching TRBD1 (5 bases). Trimming took off 2 bases at V and 0 bases at J, with 9 bases between the two ends. CDR3 length equals 15 residues. The germline gives CDR1 KGHDR, CDR2 SFDVKD. The CDR3: CATSDSTVDQETQYF. The CDR3 nucleotides are TGTGCCACCAGTGATTCGACAGTGGACCAAGAGACCCAGTACTTC.

This chain links TRBV10-3 with TRBJ1-1, with 7 bases that match TRBD1. Germline CDR1 reads ENHRY; CDR2 reads SYGVKD. The CDR3 runs 11 residues. The V and J ends lost 11 bases and 8 bases, in that order; junction bases with no gene match: 8. DNA of the CDR3: TGTGCCCTCTGGACAGGCTCCGAAGCTTTCTTT. Its translation is CALWTGSEAFF.

The rearrangement links TRBV6-6 to TRBJ1-1; D is ambiguous. V dropped 2 bases and J dropped 4 bases, with 8 bases sitting between them. CDR3 length: 13 residues. The germline V gene has CDR1 MNHNY and CDR2 SVGAGI (reference sequence). CDR3 nucleotides: TGTGCCAGCAGTTACGCTGAAGCCACTGAAGCTTTCTTT. Protein: CASSYAEATEAFF.

V gene TRBV6-2 or TRBV6-3 combines with J gene TRBJ1-5, with 7 bases aligning to TRBD1. Germline trimming cut 5 bases from V and 6 bases from J; bases unmatched to any gene: 4. CDR1 is MNHEY, CDR2 SVGEGT, per germline. The CDR3 length is 13 residues. The CDR3 DNA follows: TGTGCCAGCAGTAGAGGGGGCCCTCAGCCCCAGCATTTT. Residues: CASSRGGPQPQHF.

V is TRBV7-2 and J is TRBJ1-6, with D perhaps TRBD1 (5 bases). The CDR3 contains 15 residues. Deletions cut 0 bases from V and 10 bases from J, with 13 bases between. From germline, CDR1 is SGHTA and CDR2 FQGNSA. The CDR3 DNA follows: TGTGCCAGCAGCTTAGCTGGCCAGGGAGGGTCACCCCTCCACTTT. The encoded protein is CASSLAGQGGSPLHF.

The chain employs TRBV20-1 and TRBJ1-2; D is uncertain. Germline CDR1 reads DFQATT; CDR2 reads SNEGSKA (reference sequence). The CDR3 covers 12 residues. Deletions cut 3 bases from V and 6 bases from J, with 11 bases between. The CDR3 region is CSASRLPDGYTF. CDR3 nucleotide sequence: TGCAGTGCTAGTCGACTCCCCGATGGCTACACCTTC.

The V and J genes are TRBV30 and TRBJ2-1, with 9 bases aligning to TRBD2. Germline V gives CDR1 GTSNPN, CDR2 SVGIG (reference sequence). The J segment lost 6 bases and the V segment lost 3 bases, leaving 3 bases of the junction unmatched. The CDR3 consists of 13 residues. CDR3 coding DNA: TGTGCCTGGAGGCTAGCGGGACGCAATGAGCAGTTCTTC. Amino acids: CAWRLAGRNEQFF. Filled out from reference TRBV30 and TRBJ2-1, the complete variable domain reads SQTIHQWPATLVQPVGSPLSLECTVEGTSNPNLYWYRQAAGRGLQLLFYSVGIGQISSEVPQNLSASRPQDRQFILSSKKLLLSDSGFYLCAWRLAGRNEQFFGPGTRLTVL.

This clone came up a few times. The chain carries TRBV5-1 and TRBJ2-7; TRBD2 agrees at 9 bases. The CDR3 has 14 residues. CDR1 is SGHRS and CDR2 is YFSETQ in the germline V gene. V lost 3 bases to trimming and J lost 4 bases; unmatched junction nucleotides: 5. The CDR3 region is CASSSGTSLYEQYF. DNA of the CDR3: TGCGCCAGCAGCTCGGGGACTAGCCTATACGAGCAGTACTTC.

In this sample, this clone turned up a few times. The rearrangement joins TRBV4-3 to TRBJ2-2, with D perhaps TRBD1 (6 bases). From germline, CDR1 is LGHNA and CDR2 YSLEER. Trimming pared 0 bases from V and 2 bases from J, leaving 16 bases between. The CDR3 is 18 residues long. As DNA, the CDR3 is TGCGCCAGCAGCCAAGAGGTACAGGGACGAATTAACACCGGGGAGCTGTTTTTT. It encodes CASSQEVQGRINTGELFF.

V is TRBV25-1 and J is TRBJ2-6; D not certain. Trimming removed 4 bases at V and 4 bases at J, with 14 bases between. Germline values: CDR1 MGHDK, CDR2 SYGVNS. There are 16 residues in the CDR3. The CDR3 sequence: CASSGKPSRGANVLTF. The CDR3, as DNA: TGTGCCAGCAGTGGAAAGCCATCAAGAGGGGCCAACGTCCTGACTTTC.

The DNA of the CDR3 is TGTGCCAGCAGCTTAACGGAGCAGGGGGCTGATAATGAGCAGTTCTTC. Protein product: CASSLTEQGADNEQFF. The J gene is TRBJ2-1, the V gene TRBV7-3, with TRBD1 matching 8 bases. The CDR3 contains 16 residues. With 0 bases clipped from V and 7 bases from J, the junction kept 8 bases outside the gene matches. CDR1 SGHTA and CDR2 FQGTGA come from the germline V gene.

The chain recombines TRBV27 with TRBJ1-2, with 11 bases identical to TRBD1. The V gene end was trimmed by 2 bases and the J gene end by 3 bases; junction bases not matched to a gene: 8. Germline loops: CDR1 MNHEY, CDR2 SMNVEV (reference sequence). This CDR3 is 17 amino acids long. The CDR3 DNA follows: TGTGCCAGCAGTTTAAGACGGACAGGGGGCGGAGACTATGGCTACACCTTC. Protein product: CASSLRRTGGGDYGYTF.

The genes are TRBV29-1 and TRBJ1-4; D is undetermined. This CDR3 comprises 13 residues. The V gene lost 6 bases and the J gene lost 2 bases, with 10 bases spanning the gap. CDR1 and CDR2 (germline): SQVTM, ANQGSEA. DNA for the CDR3: TGCAGCGTGATAGAGTCCACTAATGAAAAACTGTTTTTT. It codes for CSVIESTNEKLFF.